The next 31 T cell receptor beta chains were all read from a single sample in a study of T-cell memory formation after mild COVID-19. TCRdb ran MiXCR on the 5' RACE reads and lists one entry per CDR3 protein. The top ten clones hold around 13% of a sample with almost 550,000 distinct CDR3 sequences, approximately 20% of them seen once. The sequenced sample consisted of PBMCs or a T cell subset sorted from them (not recorded which). These receptor sequences come from an adult woman who had mild COVID-19 (a few samples of this study predate the infection). Cell type and time point are not known.

This clonotype has more than one count but fewer than ten. This chain uses TRBV7-2 with TRBJ2-7; D possibly uses TRBD1 or TRBD2 (5 bases each). The V end was cut by 0 bases, the J end by 3 bases, with 9 bases between. Germline CDR1 SGHTA, CDR2 FQGNSA. There are 14 residues in the CDR3. CDR3 residues: CASSLARDLYEQYF. In DNA, the CDR3 is TGTGCCAGCAGCTTAGCTAGGGACCTCTACGAGCAGTACTTC.

This clonotype showed up just a few times. The chain carries TRBV24-1 and TRBJ2-1; 14 bases match TRBD2. The CDR3 covers 17 residues. CDR1 and CDR2 (germline): KGHDR, SFDVKD. The ends lost 2 bases at V and 7 bases at J; junction bases unmatched: 6. The CDR3 nucleotides are TGTGCCACCAGTGATTCTGGGACTAGCGGGGGTATGAATGAGCAGTTCTTC. Translation: CATSDSGTSGGMNEQFF.

Written as DNA, the CDR3 is TGCGCCAGCAGCCAGTCGTGGGATTATGGCTACACCTTC. As protein: CASSQSWDYGYTF. This chain links TRBV4-1 with TRBJ1-2; D unresolved. The germline CDR1 and CDR2 sequences are MGHRA and YSYEKL. This CDR3 is built from 13 residues. Trimming took off 3 bases at V and 5 bases at J, with 10 bases between the two ends.

This clonotype appeared a few times. The rearrangement joins TRBV6-2 or TRBV6-3 to TRBJ2-7, with D uncertain. The V gene lost 3 bases and the J gene lost 10 bases, with 13 bases spanning the gap. The CDR3 is 12 amino acids. The germline V gene encodes CDR1 MNHEY and CDR2 SVGEGT. CDR3 residues: CASSYLSSRQYF. The DNA of the CDR3 is TGTGCCAGCAGTTATTTGAGCTCGCGTCAGTACTTC.

The chain recombines TRBV20-1 with TRBJ2-7; 7 bases align to TRBD2. Germline V gives CDR1 DFQATT, CDR2 SNEGSKA (reference sequence). The length of the CDR3 is 14 residues. Losses at the gene ends were 2 bases for V and 3 bases for J; bases not matched to a gene: 7. This CDR3 reads CSARTNRDYYEQYF. In DNA, the CDR3 is TGCAGTGCTAGAACGAACCGGGACTACTACGAGCAGTACTTC.

V gene TRBV6-4 combines with J gene TRBJ2-1; 10 bases align to TRBD2. Germline lookup yields CDR1 MRHNA and CDR2 SNTAGT. V lost 0 bases and J lost 6; bases outside the gene matches: 2. This CDR3 region has 15 residues. The CDR3: CASSDSAGGPNEQFF. The CDR3 bases are TGTGCCAGCAGTGACTCAGCGGGGGGGCCCAATGAGCAGTTCTTC.

This clonotype has a handful of counts. This sequence joins TRBV20-1 and TRBJ2-2; 9 nucleotides align to TRBD2. After removal of 6 bases from V and 4 bases from J, the junction contained 6 bases not matched to a gene. Germline assignment: CDR1 DFQATT and CDR2 SNEGSKA (reference sequence). This CDR3 region has 14 residues. The CDR3 loop reads CSAAHSGSTGELFF. The CDR3 nucleotides are TGCAGTGCCGCTCATAGCGGGAGCACCGGGGAGCTGTTTTTT.

The chain is built from TRBV10-3 and TRBJ1-4; 7 bases fit TRBD1. This CDR3 has 14 residues. CDR1 is ENHRY, CDR2 SYGVKD, per germline. With 10 bases clipped from V and 0 bases from J, the junction kept 5 bases outside the gene matches. The CDR3 loop reads CATRGTATNEKLFF. The CDR3 bases are TGTGCCACCAGGGGGACGGCAACTAATGAAAAACTGTTTTTT.

This clonotype appeared a single time. The chain links TRBV7-8 to TRBJ2-2, with 8 positions matching TRBD2. The V gene end was trimmed by 3 bases and the J gene end by 4 bases; junction bases not matched to a gene: 4. This CDR3 is built from 15 residues. Looked up from germline, CDR1 is SGHVS and CDR2 is FQNEAQ. The CDR3 nucleotides read TGTGCCAGCAGCTTTTACCGGGGGGGCACCGGGGAGCTGTTTTTT. Encoded protein: CASSFYRGGTGELFF.

The V and J genes are TRBV5-1 and TRBJ2-1; D is tentatively TRBD1 or TRBD2 (5 bases each). In germline, CDR1 is SGHRS, CDR2 YFSETQ. The CDR3 length is 15 residues. Trimming removed 4 bases from V and 6 bases from J, with 17 bases in between. Here the CDR3 DNA reads TGCGCCAGCAGCCCCTCCGGGACGGCCCCCAATGAGCAGTTCTTC. It specifies CASSPSGTAPNEQFF. Filled out from reference TRBV5-1 and TRBJ2-1, the complete variable domain reads KAGVTQTPRYLIKTRGQQVTLSCSPISGHRSVSWYQQTPGQGLQFLFEYFSETQRNKGNFPGRFSGRQFSNSRSEMNVSTLELGDSALYLCASSPSGTAPNEQFFGPGTRLTVL.

The table lists this clonotype with a few counts. The V and J genes are TRBV11-3 and TRBJ2-3, with TRBD1 matching over 8 bases. The V segment lost 4 bases and the J segment 0 bases; nucleotides outside the gene matches: 6. Germline V gene data show CDR1 as SGHNT and CDR2 as YENEEA. The CDR3 has 16 residues. Written as DNA, the CDR3 is TGTGCCAGCAGCTCGGGACAGGCTCCTAGCACAGATACGCAGTATTTT. Its translation is CASSSGQAPSTDTQYF.

Ten or more counts support this clonotype. This chain connects TRBV4-2 to TRBJ2-3; D might be TRBD2 (6 bases). Trimming cost V 4 bases and J 2 bases, with 13 bases left between them. Germline V CDR1 and CDR2: LGHNA, YNFKEQ. CDR3 length: 15 amino acids. This CDR3 is CASSPGTGDTDTQYF. CDR3 DNA sequence: TGTGCCAGCAGCCCCGGGACTGGAGACACAGATACGCAGTATTTT.

J is TRBJ2-2 and V is TRBV15, with a possible D match to TRBD2 (6 bases). Germline values: CDR1 LNHNV, CDR2 YYDKDF (reference sequence). Trimming stripped 1 base from V and 1 base from J, with 19 bases between. This CDR3 is built from 19 residues. In DNA, the CDR3 is TGTGCCACCAGCAGAGTTCGGGGGTCTACGATCGAGAACACCGGGGAGCTGTTTTTT. Protein product: CATSRVRGSTIENTGELFF.

The J gene is TRBJ2-1, the V gene TRBV6-6; TRBD2 aligns across 10 bases. Germline lookup yields CDR1 MNHNY and CDR2 SVGAGI (reference sequence). J lost 10 bases, V lost 8 bases, and 11 bases had no gene match. The CDR3 loop spans 14 amino acids. The DNA of the CDR3 is TGTGCCAGCGTGGAAAGCGGGGGGGCTAGGGAGCAGTTCTTC. Its protein is CASVESGGAREQFF.

V and J are TRBV21-1 and TRBJ2-1; the DNA was not used to check the table's D call, TRBD2. TRBV21-1 constitutes a pseudogene. This CDR3 spans 14 amino acids. CDR3 bases: TGTGCCAGTTCCACTTCGGCTGCTGAGGGTGAGCAGTTCTTC. It translates to CASSTSAAEGEQFF.

The chain uses TRBV7-3 and TRBJ2-3; TRBD2 matches 11 bases. Germline V lookup: CDR1 SGHTA, CDR2 FQGTGA. V gave up 1 base and J gave up 3 bases; unmatched junction bases: 9. The CDR3 covers 18 residues. The CDR3 region is CASSLNQLAGGRTDTQYF. The CDR3 DNA reads as TGTGCCAGCAGCTTAAACCAATTAGCGGGAGGGAGAACAGATACGCAGTATTTT.

This clonotype was seen only a few times. The chain joins TRBV19 to TRBJ2-7; 9 bases are a match to TRBD1. Unmatched junction bases numbered 5, after V lost 5 bases and J lost 0 bases. This CDR3 has 15 residues. Germline assignment: CDR1 LNHDA and CDR2 SQIVND (reference sequence). The chain's CDR3 is CASSPQTGGSYEQYF. The CDR3 DNA reads as TGTGCCAGTAGTCCTCAGACAGGGGGCTCCTACGAGCAGTACTTC.

This clonotype showed up just a few times. The chain uses TRBV5-1 and TRBJ2-3; maybe TRBD2 (5 bases). The V end lost 1 base, the J end lost 4 bases, and 13 bases lay between the germline ends. Germline CDR1 SGHRS, CDR2 YFSETQ. The CDR3 has 15 residues. CDR3 region: CASSLTGKVADTQYF. The DNA for the CDR3 is TGCGCCAGCAGCTTGACGGGGAAGGTGGCAGATACGCAGTATTTT.

The gene calls are TRBV5-1 and TRBJ2-2; D remains unclear. CDR1 SGHRS and CDR2 YFSETQ come from the germline V gene. V lost 0 bases, J lost 4 bases, and 13 bases lay in between. The CDR3 has 16 residues. Written as DNA, the CDR3 is TGCGCCAGCAGCTTGGGCACAGTCGCGAGCACCGGGGAGCTGTTTTTT. Protein: CASSLGTVASTGELFF.

The chain links TRBV27 to TRBJ2-7, with 10 bases identical to TRBD1. V shed 5 bases, J shed 5 bases, and the junction held 6 bases outside the gene matches. In germline, CDR1 is MNHEY, CDR2 SMNVEV (reference sequence). The CDR3 has 14 amino acids. This chain's CDR3 is CASSPRTGGNEQYF. DNA of the CDR3: TGTGCCAGCAGTCCCCGGACAGGGGGGAACGAGCAGTACTTC.

The chain combines TRBV18 with TRBJ1-1, with 7 bases identical to TRBD1. This CDR3 region has 14 residues. The germline V gene has CDR1 KGHSH and CDR2 LQKENI. V lost 5 bases, J lost 0 bases, and 3 bases stayed unmatched. CDR3 amino acids: CASSGTDLNTEAFF. The DNA for the CDR3 is TGTGCCAGCTCAGGGACAGACTTGAACACTGAAGCTTTCTTT.

The chain has TRBV9 and TRBJ1-1; tentatively, D is TRBD1 (6 bases). Trimming took off 0 bases at V and 4 bases at J, with 13 bases between the two ends. The CDR3 is 15 residues long. The germline V gene has CDR1 SGDLS and CDR2 YYNGEE. The CDR3, as DNA: TGTGCCAGCAGCGTAGGAGGGATAGGGGGCACTGAAGCTTTCTTT. This gives the protein CASSVGGIGGTEAFF.

The chain uses TRBV7-6 and TRBJ2-5, with D perhaps TRBD1 or TRBD2 (5 bases each). Trimming removed 10 bases from V and 4 bases from J, with 16 bases in between. Per the germline V gene, CDR1 is SGHVS and CDR2 is FNYEAQ. The length of the CDR3 is 13 residues. As DNA, the CDR3 is TGTGCCACCATCCGAGGGGCGGGAGAGACCCAGTACTTC. It translates to CATIRGAGETQYF.

The chain recombines TRBV6-1 with TRBJ1-6; 8 positions match TRBD1. The CDR3 runs 16 residues. Trimming at V came to 2 bases and at J to 10 bases, leaving 10 bases not matched to a gene. CDR1 and CDR2 (germline): MNHNS, SASEGT. CDR3 loop: CASSEWRGQVESPLHF. The CDR3 coding sequence is TGTGCCAGCAGTGAATGGCGGGGACAGGTAGAGTCACCCCTCCACTTT.

This chain joins TRBV6-2 or TRBV6-3 and TRBJ2-2; D remains ambiguous. Germline lookup yields CDR1 MNHEY and CDR2 SVGEGT. Trimming took off 4 bases at V and 5 bases at J, with 5 bases between the two ends. The CDR3 is 12 amino acids. The CDR3: CASSLQTGELFF. The CDR3 bases are TGTGCCAGCAGTTTGCAGACCGGGGAGCTGTTTTTT.

The genes are TRBV29-1 and TRBJ1-2; D ambiguous. Germline assignment: CDR1 SQVTM and CDR2 ANQGSEA. The CDR3 runs to 9 residues. Trimming cost V 5 bases and J 7 bases, with 5 bases left between them. The CDR3 reads CSVTPGYTF. CDR3 bases: TGCAGCGTTACACCTGGCTACACCTTC.

This chain connects TRBV4-1 to TRBJ1-1, with D maybe TRBD1 (6 bases). Trimming shortened V by 3 bases and J by 3 bases, and 14 bases separated the two germline ends. CDR3 size: 15 residues. Germline V gene sequence: CDR1 MGHRA, CDR2 YSYEKL. The CDR3 here is CASSHITGFDTEAFF. The DNA of the CDR3 is TGCGCCAGCAGCCACATAACAGGGTTCGACACTGAAGCTTTCTTT.

The chain couples TRBV6-2 or TRBV6-3 to TRBJ2-1; tentatively, D is TRBD2 (6 bases). V was shortened by 7 bases and J by 1 base, with 14 bases between the two germline ends. Germline lookup yields CDR1 MNHEY and CDR2 SVGEGT. The CDR3 has 15 amino acids. Here the CDR3 reads CASTPGLVSYNEQFF. CDR3 in DNA: TGTGCCAGCACCCCGGGACTCGTATCCTACAATGAGCAGTTCTTC.

This clonotype showed up just a few times. The V gene is TRBV6-5, the J gene TRBJ2-7; D possibly corresponds to TRBD2 (6 bases). The CDR3 contains 15 residues. V was shortened by 5 bases and J by 0 bases, with 14 bases between the two germline ends. Germline V lookup: CDR1 MNHEY, CDR2 SVGAGI. The CDR3 DNA sequence: TGTGCCAGCAGTCGTAGCGGACCCCTCTCCTACGAGCAGTACTTC. Protein sequence: CASSRSGPLSYEQYF.

In this sample, this clonotype turned up many times. J is TRBJ2-4 and V is TRBV2, with D possibly matching TRBD1 (5 bases). V was trimmed by 3 bases and J by 0 bases, leaving 6 bases between them. The CDR3 loop spans 14 amino acids. Germline V gene lookup returns CDR1 SNHLY and CDR2 FYNNEI. CDR3 nucleotide sequence: TGTGCCAGCAGTGACAGGGTAGCCAAAAACATTCAGTACTTC. This encodes CASSDRVAKNIQYF.

V is TRBV5-1 and J is TRBJ1-2; possible D gene TRBD1, 6 bases. Trimming took off 1 base at V and 8 bases at J, with 15 bases between the two ends. Germline assignment: CDR1 SGHRS and CDR2 YFSETQ. The length of the CDR3 is 14 residues. The CDR3 loop reads CASSLKTNRDGYTF. CDR3 DNA: TGCGCCAGCAGCTTGAAGACTAACAGGGACGGCTACACCTTC.